Listed below are T cell receptor beta chains from one sample, sequenced in a study of T cell repertoires in cytomegalovirus infection. TCRdb redid the calling of the reads with MiXCR, one entry per CDR3 protein. The table lists 200,000 to 300,000 distinct CDR3 sequences, approximately 13% of them singletons. Material for sequencing was PBMCs. The receptors derive from a human donor in good health (CMV status not recorded). Some clones in this sample may be carry-over from other donors' samples. Each CDR3 is given with its conserved first and last residue. A D gene is named only where the DNA matches it firmly. Clone size appears in some rows only: once, few, many, or a class for an expanded clone.

TRBJ2-3 TRBV11-2 many TRBD2 TGTGCCAGCAGCCCCCTGGCGTTCGGAGGGAGGGTAACAGATACGCAGTATTTT CASSPLAFGGRVTDTQYF
TRBJ2-7 TRBV6-2/TRBV6-3 many - TGTGCCAGCAGTTACTTACAGATCTCCTACGAGCAGTACTTC CASSYLQISYEQYF
TRBJ2-7 TRBV6-2/TRBV6-3 many TRBD2 TGTGCCAGCAAAACAAGCGGGAGGGCCGACGAGCAGTACTTC CASKTSGRADEQYF
TRBJ2-3 TRBV7-2 many - TGTGCCAGCAGCCTAGACTGGGACCCCACAGATACGCAGTATTTT CASSLDWDPTDTQYF
TRBJ2-1 TRBV20-1 many - TGCAGTGCTAGATCCCGCTTCTCCGGAAACTCTCGAGCAGGTGAGCAGTTCTTC CSARSRFSGNSRAGEQFF
TRBJ2-5 TRBV7-2 many TRBD2 TGTGCCAGCAGCTTAGGAGCTAGCGGGAGAGGCCCAGAGACCCAGTACTTC CASSLGASGRGPETQYF
TRBJ2-2 TRBV28 - TRBD1 TGTGCCAGCAGAAAAGACCGGGACAGGATTGGTACCGGGGAGCTGTTTTTT CASRKDRDRIGTGELFF
TRBJ1-1 TRBV19 many - TGTGCCAGTAGTGCCCAAGTACCCACTGAAGCTTTCTTT CASSAQVPTEAFF
TRBJ2-6 TRBV12-3/TRBV12-4 many - TGTGCCAGCAGCCCGCAAACTCCTGGGGCCAACGTCCTGACTTTC CASSPQTPGANVLTF
TRBJ2-2 TRBV12-3/TRBV12-4 many - TGTGCCAGCAGTTTGGGATCGGCACGCGGGGAGCTGTTTTTT CASSLGSARGELFF
TRBJ1-2 TRBV19 many - TGTGCCGCCCTGGGGGGGGCGCTTAACTATGGCTACACCTTC CAALGGALNYGYTF
TRBJ2-7 TRBV18 - TRBD1 TGTGCCAGCTCACTCCAGGACAGGGGGAGTTTCTTCTACGAGCAGTACTTC CASSLQDRGSFFYEQYF
TRBJ1-2 TRBV6-1 many - TGTGCCAGCAGTCTAAGGGGACGGGTTAACTATGGCTACACCTTC CASSLRGRVNYGYTF
TRBJ1-2 TRBV7-2 many - TGTGCCAGCAGCGCATTGCGGACAGCGTATGGCTACACCTTC CASSALRTAYGYTF
TRBJ1-1 TRBV12-3/TRBV12-4 many - TGTGCCAGCAGGGCCACAGGGATCGCTGAAGCTTTCTTT CASRATGIAEAFF
TRBJ1-5 TRBV5-6 - - TGTGCCAGCAGCTCCTGGGGACTGGGCAATCAGCCCCAGCATTTT CASSSWGLGNQPQHF
TRBJ1-1 TRBV29-1 - TRBD1 TGCAGCACCGGAGGTCACAGGGGGCCTGAGGACACTGAAGCTTTCTTT CSTGGHRGPEDTEAFF
TRBJ2-2 TRBV11-2 many TRBD2 TGTGCCAGCAGCAGGACTAGCGGCCGGGGGGAGCTGTTTTTT CASSRTSGRGELFF
TRBJ1-6 TRBV19 few - TGTGCCAGTAGTATCCGGGCGCTCGAGTCTTCACCCCTCCACTTT CASSIRALESSPLHF
TRBJ2-1 TRBV7-3 many - TGTGCCAGCAGCCCTCGGGCGGCGGGGACCAATGAGCAGTTCTTC CASSPRAAGTNEQFF
TRBJ2-5 TRBV5-1 - TRBD1 TGCGCCAGCAGCTTGGACCAGGGGGCAGACGAGACCCAGTACTTC CASSLDQGADETQYF
TRBJ2-5 TRBV6-8 few - TGTGCCAGCAGTTCATCCCCGGGGATCCAAGAGACCCAGTACTTC CASSSSPGIQETQYF
TRBJ2-1 TRBV7-2 - - TGTGCCAGCAGCTTTAGCGCTTTCTCCTACAATGAGCAGTTCTTC CASSFSAFSYNEQFF
TRBJ2-1 TRBV5-6 - TRBD2 TGTGCCAGCAGCCAAACTAGCGCGGTAGTCAATGAGCAGTTCTTC CASSQTSAVVNEQFF
TRBJ1-2 TRBV7-2 many - TGTGCCAGCAGCTTAGTCGTACCCATTAGAACGGGCTACACCTTC CASSLVVPIRTGYTF
TRBJ2-1 TRBV7-9 many TRBD2 TGTGCCAGCAGCTTAGACGTGCCTAGCGGGGCTGATGAGCAGTTCTTC CASSLDVPSGADEQFF
TRBJ2-5 TRBV11-1 - - TGTGCCAGCAGCCCACGACAGCCCCAAGAGACCCAGTACTTC CASSPRQPQETQYF
TRBJ1-1 TRBV28 few - TGTGCCAGCAGTTTATGGGGCCCCGCTGAAGCTTTCTTT CASSLWGPAEAFF
TRBJ2-1 TRBV6-1 many TRBD1 TGTGCCAGCAGCCGGGACAGAGGACTGAGTGAGCAGTTCTTC CASSRDRGLSEQFF
TRBJ1-1 TRBV11-3 many TRBD1 TGTGCCAGCAGCCACGCGACAGGGGGCGAAGCTTTCTTT CASSHATGGEAFF
TRBJ2-1 TRBV6-2/TRBV6-3 - - TGTGCCAGCAGTCGACTTGCGAGCTCCTACAATGAGCAGTTCTTC CASSRLASSYNEQFF
TRBJ1-1 TRBV7-9 many - TGTGCCAGCAGCTTTGGGGGCAGGACTGAAGCTTTCTTT CASSFGGRTEAFF
TRBJ2-7 TRBV7-2 many TRBD2 TGTGCCAGCAGCGCCAGCGGGGGGAGCGCCTACGAGCAGTACTTC CASSASGGSAYEQYF
TRBJ2-1 TRBV30 - - TGTGCCTGGAGACCTGGATTAGGGAACAAATACAATGAGCAGTTCTTC CAWRPGLGNKYNEQFF
TRBJ2-1 TRBV10-3 - TRBD2 TGTGCCATCCGGGGCGGGACTAGCGACCCCAATGAGCAGTTCTTC CAIRGGTSDPNEQFF
TRBJ2-7 TRBV28 - - TGTGCCAGCAGATCAAGGGACATAGAGCAGTACTTC CASRSRDIEQYF
TRBJ2-3 TRBV20-1 few - TGCAGTGCTAGGGACCCGAGCACAGATACGCAGTATTTT CSARDPSTDTQYF
TRBJ2-5 TRBV7-2 many - TGTGCCAGCAGCCTCCGGAGGGGGGGTGAAACCCAGTACTTC CASSLRRGGETQYF
TRBJ1-1 TRBV7-2 many - TGTGCCAGCCAAGGGGGGGGCACGGCTGAAGCTTTCTTT CASQGGGTAEAFF
TRBJ2-7 TRBV7-2 many - TGTGCCAGCAGCTTAGAGTTGGGCGGTTCCAGCTCCTACGAGCAGTACTTC CASSLELGGSSSYEQYF
TRBJ1-1 TRBV19 once TRBD1 TGTGCCAGTAGGGCCCGCGGACAGGGGAACACTGAAGCTTTCTTT CASRARGQGNTEAFF
TRBJ2-3 TRBV11-2 - - TGTGCCAGCAGCCCGTCGGGACATCCAGATACGCAGTATTTT CASSPSGHPDTQYF
TRBJ2-7 TRBV5-1 - TRBD2 TGCGCCAGCAGACTTACTAGCGGGCCCTCCTACGAGCAGTACTTC CASRLTSGPSYEQYF
TRBJ1-1 TRBV10-3 many TRBD1 TGTGCCATCAGGCCGGGACAGGGGGCGGATGAAGCTTTCTTT CAIRPGQGADEAFF
TRBJ2-7 TRBV6-1 many - TGTGCCACCATGACAGCTATCTACGAGCAGTACTTC CATMTAIYEQYF
TRBJ1-4 TRBV20-1 few TRBD1 TGCAGTGCTAGACCTAGGACAGGGGGAGGTTTTGGTGAAAAACTGTTTTTT CSARPRTGGGFGEKLFF
TRBJ2-7 TRBV20-1 - - TGCAGTGCTAGGAAGAGCCCCCTGGGCGACGAGCAGTACTTC CSARKSPLGDEQYF
TRBJ2-1 TRBV7-3 many TRBD2 TGTGCCAGCAGCACCAGCGGGAGCCTCCTCAATGAGCAGTTCTTC CASSTSGSLLNEQFF
TRBJ1-1 TRBV11-2 many - TGTGCCAGCAGCTTAGGACATGGCACTGAAGCTTTCTTT CASSLGHGTEAFF
TRBJ2-3 TRBV7-8 many - TGTGCCAGCTCGTCCGGGAAGCAGTATTTT CASSSGKQYF
TRBJ1-5 TRBV27 many - TGTGCCAGCAGTCCTACAGGGAGCAATCAGCCCCAGCATTTT CASSPTGSNQPQHF
TRBJ2-1 TRBV19 - TRBD2 TGTGCCAGCGGGAGGGGCTACAATGAGCAGTTCTTC CASGRGYNEQFF
TRBJ2-5 TRBV27 many - TGTGCCAGCAGGCAAACCACGGCTAGGGGCGGAGAGACCCAGTACTTC CASRQTTARGGETQYF
TRBJ2-3 TRBV7-2 many - TGTGCCAGCAGCTTAGAACTCGGCGGGACTAGCACAGATACGCAGTATTTT CASSLELGGTSTDTQYF
TRBJ2-5 TRBV29-1 - TRBD2 TGCAGCGGGGGGGGTTCAAGAGCCCAGTACTTC CSGGGSRAQYF
TRBJ2-2 TRBV5-1 many - TGCGCCAGCAGCTTGGAAGGGCGCAGCTACACCGGGGAGCTGTTTTTT CASSLEGRSYTGELFF
TRBJ2-7 TRBV20-1 - TRBD1 TGCAGTGCTGCCCAGACAGGGGGCGTCAACGAGCAGTACTTC CSAAQTGGVNEQYF